This TCR beta chain originates from a study of cytomegalovirus exposure and HLA in healthy donors. The PCR had 60 Vbeta and 13 Jbeta primers. Sequencing used immunoSEQ multiplex PCR; TCRdb keeps in-frame clones, though not all of them. Among 100,000 or so clones, more than 70% were seen once, and the ten largest hold approximately 3.9%. Germline lookup yields CDR1 MDHEN and CDR2 SYDVKM. The V gene end was trimmed by 7 bases and the J gene end by 5 bases; junction bases not matched to a gene: 14. This CDR3 spans 17 amino acids. The gene calls are TRBV28 and TRBJ1-5; 10 bases align to TRBD1. The source of this sequence is a man in his thirties or forties in good health and CMV-seronegative. Sequences were obtained from PBMCs. As DNA, the CDR3 is TGTGCCAGCAACTCCGTCTCGGGACAGGGGATTTATCAGCCCCAGCATTTT. Translated, it gives CASNSVSGQGIYQPQHF.